These 22 T cell receptor beta chains were all obtained from the same sample, sequenced in a study of blood T cell repertoires in COVID-19. Only in-frame clones appear in the TCRdb table, and some are missing; sequencing was by immunoSEQ multiplex PCR. The sample includes about 130,000 clones, roughly 84% of them seen just once. Input material: peripheral blood. The receptors come from a woman over 75 with acute or convalescent COVID-19.

V gene TRBV3-1 (or the pseudogene TRBV3-2) combines with J gene TRBJ1-3; D might be TRBD1 (6 bases). Trimming removed 3 bases at V and 4 bases at J, with 10 bases between. The germline CDR1 and CDR2 sequences are LGHDT and YNNKEL (reference sequence). CDR3 length: 14 amino acids. The chain's CDR3 is CASSHTGSGNTIYF. CDR3 nucleotides: TGTGCCAGCAGCCATACAGGGTCGGGAAACACCATATATTTT.

The chain uses TRBV25-1 and TRBJ2-3; 13 bases map to TRBD2. The V gene end was trimmed by 4 bases and the J gene end by 4 bases; junction bases not matched to a gene: 2. In germline, CDR1 is MGHDK, CDR2 SYGVNS. CDR3 length: 15 residues. The CDR3 nucleotides read TGTGCCAGCAGTGTAACTAGCGGGAGGGCAGATACGCAGTATTTT. Amino acid sequence: CASSVTSGRADTQYF.

The V call is TRBV3-1 (or the pseudogene TRBV3-2), the J call TRBJ2-1, with 8 positions matching TRBD2. Germline CDR1 is LGHDT and CDR2 is YNNKEL (reference sequence). Trimming took 1 base from V and 9 from J; bases not matched to a gene: 2. This CDR3 has 13 amino acids. CDR3 loop: CASSQAGGAEQFF. The DNA for the CDR3 is TGTGCCAGCAGCCAAGCGGGAGGGGCTGAGCAGTTCTTC.

The sample holds one count of this clone. The genes are TRBV25-1 and TRBJ1-4; 10 bases are a match to TRBD1. The germline gives CDR1 MGHDK, CDR2 SYGVNS. V lost 6 bases to trimming and J lost 8 bases; unmatched junction nucleotides: 6. CDR3 length: 14 residues. CDR3 sequence reads: CASRPGQGFEKLFF. Here the CDR3 DNA reads TGTGCCAGCAGACCGGGACAGGGGTTCGAAAAACTGTTTTTT.

The chain employs TRBV19 and TRBJ1-2, with a possible D match to TRBD1 (6 bases). CDR1 is LNHDA, CDR2 SQIVND, per germline (reference sequence). This CDR3 has 16 amino acids. Between the trimmed V and J ends, which lost 4 bases and 4 bases, there was a span of 19 bases. CDR3 amino acids: CASSNPRQGYTYGYTF. DNA of the CDR3: TGTGCCAGTAGTAACCCCCGGCAGGGGTATACCTATGGCTACACCTTC.

J is TRBJ1-2 and V is TRBV5-8, with D hard to call. CDR1 and CDR2 (germline): SGHTS, YDEGEE. The germline V and J ends were trimmed by 2 bases and 6 bases, with 11 bases remaining between them. CDR3 length equals 13 residues. The CDR3 loop is CASSLNHGDGYTF. The DNA of the CDR3 is TGTGCCAGCAGCTTAAATCACGGGGATGGCTACACCTTC.

This clone was counted a single time. V and J are TRBV6-1 and TRBJ1-2; 7 nucleotides line up with TRBD1. Germline CDR1 reads MNHNS; CDR2 reads SASEGT. The V segment lost 3 bases and the J segment 8 bases; nucleotides outside the gene matches: 6. The CDR3 sequence is 13 residues long. The CDR3 sequence is CASSETGSLGYTF. The CDR3 bases are TGTGCCAGCAGTGAGACAGGGAGTCTGGGCTACACCTTC.

In this sample, this clone turned up a few times. The chain uses TRBV19 and TRBJ1-5, with TRBD1 identical over 9 bases. The CDR3 length is 15 residues. The ends lost 10 bases at V and 4 bases at J; junction bases unmatched: 11. In germline, CDR1 is LNHDA, CDR2 SQIVND (reference sequence). The CDR3 sequence: CATSAQGTGNQPQHF. The DNA of the CDR3 is TGTGCCACCTCAGCTCAGGGGACAGGGAATCAGCCCCAGCATTTT.

The chain carries TRBV6-5 and TRBJ2-4, with TRBD2 identical over 7 bases. Trimming took 7 bases from V and 8 from J; bases not matched to a gene: 11. Germline lookup yields CDR1 MNHEY and CDR2 SVGAGI. The CDR3 is 14 residues long. The CDR3 bases are TGTGCCAGCAAGCGGGACGTTGGAAATTACATTCAGTACTTC. Translation: CASKRDVGNYIQYF.

The chain links TRBV5-1 to TRBJ1-2; D uncertain. Germline V CDR1 and CDR2: SGHRS, YFSETQ. This CDR3 comprises 17 residues. Trimming removed 0 bases at V and 0 bases at J, with 15 bases between. The CDR3 region has the DNA TGCGCCAGCAGCTTGGAGGTATCGGGAGGAGCTAACTATGGCTACACCTTC. Amino acid sequence: CASSLEVSGGANYGYTF. The whole variable domain, remainder taken from reference TRBV5-1 and TRBJ1-2, is KAGVTQTPRYLIKTRGQQVTLSCSPISGHRSVSWYQQTPGQGLQFLFEYFSETQRNKGNFPGRFSGRQFSNSRSEMNVSTLELGDSALYLCASSLEVSGGANYGYTFGSGTRLTVV.

This chain joins TRBV5-4 and TRBJ1-2; D is uncertain. Germline CDR1 is SGHNT and CDR2 is YYREEE (reference sequence). Trimming stripped 1 base from V and 5 bases from J, with 12 bases between. The length of the CDR3 is 14 residues. The CDR3 sequence is CASSLNTDNYGYTF. CDR3 DNA: TGTGCCAGCAGCTTGAATACCGACAATTATGGCTACACCTTC.

The chain couples TRBV7-2 to TRBJ2-3; a possible D gene is TRBD2 (6 bases). The V gene lost 4 bases and the J gene lost 4 bases, with 24 bases spanning the gap. CDR3 length: 18 amino acids. Germline V gene sequence: CDR1 SGHTA, CDR2 FQGNSA. CDR3 amino acids: CASSSPEGRMNRADTQYF. The CDR3 DNA sequence: TGTGCCAGCAGCTCCCCGGAGGGCAGGATGAATCGCGCAGATACGCAGTATTTT.

CDR3 coding DNA: TGTGCCAGCAGCGAATTCCCACCGACCGGACAGGCGCGTGAAAAACTGTTTTTT. Encoded protein: CASSEFPPTGQAREKLFF. V and J are TRBV6-1 and TRBJ1-4; 7 bases align to TRBD1. Trimming cost V 6 bases and J 7 bases; bases outside gene matches: 20. The CDR3 has 18 amino acids. In germline, CDR1 is MNHNS, CDR2 SASEGT.

This clone appeared a few times. This chain uses TRBV3-1 (or the pseudogene TRBV3-2) with TRBJ2-7, with 12 bases lining up with TRBD2. V trimming: 3 bases; J trimming: 5 bases; junction bases outside the gene matches: 5. The CDR3 sequence is 15 residues long. Germline CDR1 is LGHDT and CDR2 is YNNKEL (reference sequence). CDR3 sequence: CASSHRLAGDDEQYF. The CDR3 nucleotides read TGTGCCAGCAGCCACAGACTAGCGGGAGACGACGAGCAGTACTTC.

The CDR3 DNA reads TGTGCCAGCCGGGCCCTCAAGGGGGCTTTCTTT. Encoded protein: CASRALKGAFF. J is TRBJ1-1 and V is TRBV2; D may be TRBD1 (5 bases). This CDR3 is 11 amino acids long. Trimming took 8 bases from V and 11 from J, leaving 15 bases between them. Germline-derived CDR1 and CDR2 are SNHLY and FYNNEI. The full variable domain, its missing parts supplied by reference TRBV2 and TRBJ1-1, is EPEVTQTPSHQVTQMGQEVILRCVPISNHLYFYWYRQILGQKVEFLVSFYNNEISEKSEIFDDQFSVERPDGSNFTLKIRSTKLEDSAMYFCASRALKGAFFGQGTRLTVV.

V is TRBV3-1 (or the pseudogene TRBV3-2) and J is TRBJ1-1; D is undetermined. CDR3 length equals 12 residues. Germline CDR1 LGHDT, CDR2 YNNKEL (reference sequence). V lost 5 bases, J lost 2 bases, and 6 bases lay in between. The CDR3 protein is CASSSFNTEAFF. The CDR3 nucleotides are TGTGCCAGCAGCTCTTTTAACACTGAAGCTTTCTTT.

The V call is TRBV7-2, the J call TRBJ2-3; the D gene is possibly TRBD1 (5 bases). Trimming took off 5 bases at V and 4 bases at J, with 19 bases between the two ends. The CDR3 sequence is 16 residues long. CDR1 and CDR2 (germline): SGHTA, FQGNSA. For the CDR3, the DNA is TGTGCCAGCAGCCCCGACGTGACAGTGGTGTCAGATACGCAGTATTTT. As protein: CASSPDVTVVSDTQYF. The full variable domain, with the rest looked up from reference TRBV7-2 and TRBJ2-3, is GAGVSQSPSNKVTEKGKDVELRCDPISGHTALYWYRQSLGQGLEFLIYFQGNSAPDKSGLPSDRFSAERTGGSVSTLTIQRTQQEDSAVYLCASSPDVTVVSDTQYFGPGTRLTVL.

This clone appeared a single time. V is TRBV5-4 and J is TRBJ1-3, with TRBD1 as a possible D gene (6 bases). With 0 bases removed from V and 1 base from J, the gap between germline ends came to 8 bases. CDR1 SGHNT and CDR2 YYREEE come from the germline V gene (reference sequence). The CDR3 extends over 15 amino acids. The CDR3 region has the DNA TGTGCCAGCAGCTTGGACAGGGTGTCTGGAAACACCATATATTTT. Translated, it gives CASSLDRVSGNTIYF.

CDR3 sequence: CASSGQGAGTDTQYF. The CDR3 DNA sequence: TGTGCCAGCAGCGGACAGGGGGCGGGCACAGATACGCAGTATTTT. The chain combines TRBV2 with TRBJ2-3; 11 positions agree with TRBD1. The CDR3 spans 15 residues. Per germline, CDR1 SNHLY and CDR2 FYNNEI. Trimming at V came to 6 bases and at J to 1 base, leaving 3 bases not matched to a gene.

The V call is TRBV2, the J call TRBJ2-1; TRBD1 matches at 8 bases. V gave up 4 bases and J gave up 3 bases; unmatched junction bases: 5. Germline CDR1 SNHLY, CDR2 FYNNEI. This CDR3 contains 15 residues. As DNA, the CDR3 is TGTGCCAGCAGTGGCGGACAGGGAGGCTACAATGAGCAGTTCTTC. Residues: CASSGGQGGYNEQFF.

This clone came up once. The J gene is TRBJ2-2, the V gene TRBV5-4, with TRBD1 as a possible D gene (5 bases). Trimming shortened V by 0 bases and J by 2 bases, and 11 bases separated the two germline ends. Germline values: CDR1 SGHNT, CDR2 YYREEE (reference sequence). This CDR3 has 16 amino acids. CDR3 residues: CASSLASGLNTGELFF. The CDR3 nucleotides read TGTGCCAGCAGCTTGGCGTCAGGGCTTAACACCGGGGAGCTGTTTTTT.

The chain links TRBV18 to TRBJ1-2, with TRBD1 identical over 8 bases. V gave up 6 bases and J gave up 12 bases; unmatched junction bases: 12. Germline loops: CDR1 KGHSH, CDR2 LQKENI. This CDR3 is 13 amino acids long. CDR3 nucleotide sequence: TGTGCCAGCTCCCCGGAGCGGGACAGGCTCAACACCTTC. Amino acid sequence: CASSPERDRLNTF.